This entry lists 21 T cell receptor beta chains sequenced from one sample in a study of shared clonotypes between healthy human individuals (dated by TCRdb to about 2020). Library creation used the immunoSEQ multiplex PCR assay. The clones in this table, taken by TCRdb from immuneACCESS, are in-frame only. Not every clone is retained; where verified, under half of the shortfall comes from an unresolved V gene, and the cause of the rest is unknown. This sample has more than 150,000 clones in its table, and 65% to 70% of those were observed once. Less than 11% of the sample is in the top ten clones. The sample consisted of memory CD4+ T cells sorted from blood. The cell subset or site label for this specimen denotes: CD45RA-negative fraction. The receptors come from a man aged 30 to 39 in good health.

The genes are TRBV19 and TRBJ1-1, with D possibly TRBD1 on 6 matching bases. The ends were cut back, 8 bases at V and 1 base at J, with 14 bases in the middle. This CDR3 region has 14 residues. CDR1 is LNHDA, CDR2 SQIVND, per germline (reference sequence). The CDR3 region is CASGHRDWNTEAFF. The CDR3 DNA is TGTGCCAGTGGGCACAGGGATTGGAACACTGAAGCTTTCTTT.

The chain is built from TRBV4-1 and TRBJ2-5; the D is unclear. The germline V and J ends were trimmed by 6 bases and 5 bases, with 13 bases remaining between them. CDR3 length: 13 amino acids. Germline CDR1 MGHRA, CDR2 YSYEKL. The CDR3 DNA reads TGCGCCAGCAGTAGAGAGCTTCTGGAGACCCAGTACTTC. Protein product: CASSRELLETQYF.

The chain has TRBV5-1 and TRBJ2-1; 13 nucleotides line up with TRBD2. The V and J ends lost 5 bases and 6 bases, in that order; junction bases with no gene match: 5. The CDR3 spans 15 residues. In germline, CDR1 is SGHRS, CDR2 YFSETQ. The CDR3 is CASRRTSGSTNEQFF. The CDR3 nucleotides are TGCGCCAGCAGGCGGACTAGCGGGAGCACCAATGAGCAGTTCTTC.

The rearrangement links TRBV28 to TRBJ1-2; TRBD1 aligns across 10 bases. Germline V gene data show CDR1 as MDHEN and CDR2 as SYDVKM. This CDR3 comprises 16 residues. The trim removed 5 bases at V and 6 bases at J, leaving 12 bases unmatched. The CDR3 DNA reads TGTGCCAGCAGTCCACAGGGGACAGGGGCGAACAATGGCTACACCTTC. Protein sequence: CASSPQGTGANNGYTF.

The genes are TRBV7-9 and TRBJ1-1, with D possibly matching TRBD1 (6 bases). This CDR3 has 14 amino acids. V was clipped by 6 bases and J by 2 bases, with 13 bases between them. Germline values: CDR1 SEHNR, CDR2 FQNEAQ (reference sequence). In DNA form, the CDR3 reads TGTGCCAGCAGAAACAGGGAGCGAAACACTGAAGCTTTCTTT. Protein sequence: CASRNRERNTEAFF.

This clone has a handful of counts. The rearrangement links TRBV11-2 to TRBJ1-1, with D unresolved. This CDR3 contains 15 residues. Germline V gives CDR1 SGHAT, CDR2 FQNNGV. The ends were cut back, 3 bases at V and 0 bases at J, with 11 bases in the middle. CDR3 DNA: TGTGCCAGCAGCTTTAGGGCCAACATGAACACTGAAGCTTTCTTT. Protein sequence: CASSFRANMNTEAFF. Based on the CDR3 plus reference TRBV11-2 and TRBJ1-1, the full variable domain is EAGVAQSPRYKIIEKRQSVAFWCNPISGHATLYWYQQILGQGPKLLIQFQNNGVVDDSQLPKDRFSAERLKGVDSTLKIQPAKLEDSAVYLCASSFRANMNTEAFFGQGTRLTVV.

V usage is TRBV19 and J usage is TRBJ2-7, with 11 bases matching TRBD2. This CDR3 region has 15 residues. Germline V gene sequence: CDR1 LNHDA, CDR2 SQIVND (reference sequence). The trim removed 6 bases at V and 0 bases at J, leaving 4 bases unmatched. CDR3 amino acids: CASSTSGSRSYEQYF. In DNA form, the CDR3 reads TGTGCCAGTAGCACTAGCGGGAGTCGCTCCTACGAGCAGTACTTC.

The chain joins TRBV7-8 to TRBJ2-7, with D perhaps matching TRBD1 (5 bases). Deletions cut 1 base from V and 2 bases from J, with 12 bases between. The germline V gene encodes CDR1 SGHVS and CDR2 FQNEAQ. The CDR3 has 15 amino acids. DNA for the CDR3: TGTGCCAGCAGCTTAGTAGTGACAGACGCCTACGAGCAGTACTTC. Residues: CASSLVVTDAYEQYF.

This chain links TRBV14 with TRBJ2-3; possibly TRBD2 for D (6 bases). The CDR3 contains 18 residues. Germline values: CDR1 SGHDN, CDR2 FVKESK. V gave up 4 bases and J gave up 4 bases, with 24 bases separating them. The CDR3 nucleotides read TGTGCCAGCAGCCCCGGCCCCCAGGCTGGGGGGATCGCAGATACGCAGTATTTT. Its translation is CASSPGPQAGGIADTQYF.

The V and J genes are TRBV6-1 and TRBJ2-7; 7 bases line up with TRBD2. Germline CDR1 is MNHNS and CDR2 is SASEGT. Germline trimming cut 7 bases from V and 7 bases from J; bases unmatched to any gene: 13. CDR3 length: 14 amino acids. CDR3: CASTPASGTGEQYF. CDR3 bases: TGTGCCAGCACCCCGGCCAGCGGGACCGGGGAGCAGTACTTC.

The rearrangement uses TRBV5-1 and TRBJ2-2, with 14 bases lining up with TRBD2. J lost 7 bases, V lost 6 bases, and 5 bases had no gene match. CDR1 and CDR2 (germline): SGHRS, YFSETQ. The CDR3 is made up of 15 amino acids. The CDR3 loop reads CASTSGLAGDGELFF. The CDR3 bases are TGCGCCAGCACTTCGGGACTAGCGGGAGACGGGGAGCTGTTTTTT. The full variable domain, rest sourced from reference TRBV5-1 and TRBJ2-2, is KAGVTQTPRYLIKTRGQQVTLSCSPISGHRSVSWYQQTPGQGLQFLFEYFSETQRNKGNFPGRFSGRQFSNSRSEMNVSTLELGDSALYLCASTSGLAGDGELFFGEGSRLTVL.

This clone was seen only a few times. The J gene is TRBJ2-1, the V gene TRBV5-1; 7 nucleotides match TRBD1. This CDR3 contains 15 residues. The trim removed 4 bases at V and 5 bases at J, leaving 9 bases unmatched. Germline V gene data show CDR1 as SGHRS and CDR2 as YFSETQ. The CDR3: CASSPSTGFNNEQFF. The CDR3 DNA reads TGCGCCAGCAGCCCTTCGACAGGGTTCAACAATGAGCAGTTCTTC.

This clone has only a few counts. This chain links TRBV6-5 with TRBJ1-2; D gene ambiguous. Trimming cost V 6 bases and J 8 bases, with 13 bases left between them. The germline V gene has CDR1 MNHEY and CDR2 SVGAGI. The CDR3 extends over 12 amino acids. Here the CDR3 DNA reads TGTGCCAGCAGGTACCAAGATGGAGGCTACACCTTC. Translation gives CASRYQDGGYTF.

V and J are TRBV28 and TRBJ2-4, with D tentatively TRBD2 (5 bases). The length of the CDR3 is 13 residues. Germline values: CDR1 MDHEN, CDR2 SYDVKM. With 2 bases removed from V and 6 bases from J, the gap between germline ends came to 8 bases. The CDR3 sequence: CASSLRAGNIQYF. As DNA, the CDR3 is TGTGCCAGCAGTTTAAGGGCGGGAAACATTCAGTACTTC.

The chain combines TRBV28 with TRBJ2-3; D remains ambiguous. The V and J ends lost 6 bases and 4 bases respectively, with 17 bases between them. The CDR3 loop spans 15 amino acids. CDR1 is MDHEN, CDR2 SYDVKM, per germline. The CDR3 nucleotides read TGTGCCAGCAGGTCAGCAAGGGCCTGGTCAGATACGCAGTATTTT. It is translated as CASRSARAWSDTQYF. The variable domain in full, completed from reference TRBV28 and TRBJ2-3, reads DVKVTQSSRYLVKRTGEKVFLECVQDMDHENMFWYRQDPGLGLRLIYFSYDVKMKEKGDIPEGYSVSREKKERFSLILESASTNQTSMYLCASRSARAWSDTQYFGPGTRLTVL.

This clone has only a few counts. J is TRBJ2-7 and V is TRBV18; D is unclear. In germline, CDR1 is KGHSH, CDR2 LQKENI. CDR3 size: 17 residues. Deletions cut 2 bases from V and 0 bases from J, with 17 bases between. The chain's CDR3 is CASSPSADGASSYEQYF. The CDR3 nucleotides are TGTGCCAGCTCACCATCGGCGGACGGTGCGAGCTCCTACGAGCAGTACTTC.

The V gene is TRBV7-8, the J gene TRBJ2-1, with a tentative D call TRBD1 (6 bases). The germline V gene encodes CDR1 SGHVS and CDR2 FQNEAQ. The CDR3 is 14 amino acids. V was trimmed by 5 bases and J by 4 bases, leaving 12 bases between them. The CDR3: CASSHRTAYNEQFF. The CDR3 DNA reads as TGTGCCAGCAGCCATAGGACAGCATACAATGAGCAGTTCTTC.

This chain links TRBV5-1 with TRBJ2-3; D is unclear. V was shortened by 5 bases and J by 0 bases, with 13 bases between the two germline ends. This CDR3 has 15 residues. Germline loops: CDR1 SGHRS, CDR2 YFSETQ. The CDR3 is CASRKRFTSTDTQYF. DNA of the CDR3: TGCGCCAGCAGAAAAAGGTTTACTAGCACAGATACGCAGTATTTT.

This clone turned up a few times. V and J are TRBV5-1 and TRBJ2-3, with a weak D call TRBD1 (6 bases). This CDR3 is 16 amino acids long. Germline-derived CDR1 and CDR2 are SGHRS and YFSETQ. V shed 4 bases and J shed 0 bases, with 15 bases lying between them. The CDR3 loop reads CASSPGHRDSTDTQYF. CDR3 DNA: TGCGCCAGCAGCCCGGGACACCGGGACAGCACAGATACGCAGTATTTT. Based on the CDR3 plus reference TRBV5-1 and TRBJ2-3, the full variable domain is KAGVTQTPRYLIKTRGQQVTLSCSPISGHRSVSWYQQTPGQGLQFLFEYFSETQRNKGNFPGRFSGRQFSNSRSEMNVSTLELGDSALYLCASSPGHRDSTDTQYFGPGTRLTVL.

J is TRBJ2-5 and V is TRBV18; D not certain. Trimming took 3 bases from V and 5 from J, leaving 7 bases between them. Germline loops: CDR1 KGHSH, CDR2 LQKENI. The CDR3 totals 12 residues. CDR3 residues: CASSPNVETQYF. CDR3 DNA: TGTGCCAGCTCACCGAATGTTGAGACCCAGTACTTC.

The chain is built from TRBV11-3 and TRBJ2-7; D gene uncertain. Germline V lookup: CDR1 SGHNT, CDR2 YENEEA. Trimming cost V 1 base and J 3 bases, with 7 bases left between them. The CDR3 runs 13 residues. CDR3: CASSLGLDYEQYF. In DNA form, the CDR3 reads TGTGCCAGCAGCTTAGGGCTGGACTACGAGCAGTACTTC.